Listed below are T cell receptor beta chains from one sample, sequenced in a study of CD8 T cells in ankylosing spondylitis. TCRdb re-derived calls from the 5' RACE reads in MiXCR, one entry per CDR3 protein. The sample has 100,000 or so distinct CDR3 sequences; roughly 10% are singletons. Specimen: blood, either unsorted or a sorted T cell fraction (not recorded which). These receptors came from a male donor with ankylosing spondylitis. CDR3s include the opening cysteine and the closing phenylalanine or tryptophan. A D gene is named only where the DNA matches it firmly. The size field is filled for only some rows; it gives once, few, many or a size class.

V	D	size	J	CDR3	DNA
TRBV12-3/TRBV12-4	TRBD1	many	TRBJ2-3	CASRPGTGGRDTQYF	TGTGCCAGCAGACCCGGGACAGGGGGCCGGGATACGCAGTATTTT
TRBV27	.	few	TRBJ2-5	CASSSPGQETQYF	TGTGCCAGCAGTTCTCCAGGACAAGAGACCCAGTACTTC
TRBV5-1	TRBD1	.	TRBJ1-6	CASSPRGNSPLHF	TGCGCCAGCAGCCCCAGGGGGAATTCACCCCTCCACTTT
TRBV7-6	.	.	TRBJ2-7	CASSLSMNYEQYF	TGTGCCAGCAGCTTATCTATGAACTACGAGCAGTACTTC
TRBV12-3/TRBV12-4	.	many	TRBJ2-1	CASSLSRENEFF	TGTGCCAGCAGTTTATCCCGGGAGAATGAGTTCTTC
TRBV12-3/TRBV12-4	.	many	TRBJ2-2	CASRDTGELFF	TGTGCCAGCAGGGATACCGGGGAGCTGTTTTTT
TRBV7-9	.	few	TRBJ1-2	CASSSGQSANYGYTF	TGTGCCAGCAGCTCGGGACAATCGGCAAACTATGGCTACACCTTC
TRBV23-1	.	.	TRBJ2-3	CASSQSLGGSVDTQYF	TGCGCCAGCAGTCAATCCCTCGGGGGTTCAGTAGATACGCAGTATTTT
TRBV20-1	.	many	TRBJ1-4	CSARGWESSATNEKLFF	TGCAGTGCTAGAGGGTGGGAGAGTTCAGCAACTAATGAAAAACTGTTTTTT
TRBV7-6	.	.	TRBJ1-5	CASSPRGANQPQHF	TGTGCCAGCAGCCCTCGGGGGGCGAATCAGCCCCAGCATTTT
TRBV6-1	.	.	TRBJ2-7	CASSNSLGADEQYF	TGTGCCAGCAGCAATTCGCTGGGGGCCGACGAGCAGTACTTC
TRBV5-5	.	many	TRBJ1-2	CASSLFVDRKSGYTF	TGTGCCAGCAGCTTGTTCGTGGACAGAAAATCTGGCTACACCTTC
TRBV12-3/TRBV12-4	.	.	TRBJ1-1	CASSTRQSEAFF	TGTGCCAGCAGTACCCGACAGAGTGAAGCTTTCTTT
TRBV19	TRBD2	few	TRBJ2-1	CASSATSGVGFSYNEQFF	TGTGCCAGTAGTGCCACTAGCGGAGTGGGGTTCTCCTACAATGAGCAGTTCTTC
TRBV7-9	TRBD1	many	TRBJ2-7	CASSLLVAGGNEQYF	TGTGCCAGCAGCTTACTTGTGGCAGGGGGTAACGAGCAGTACTTC
TRBV27	.	.	TRBJ2-5	CASSLWSAGETQYF	TGTGCCAGCAGTTTATGGTCGGCCGGAGAGACCCAGTACTTC
TRBV29-1	TRBD2	many	TRBJ2-1	CSVDREREARNEQFF	TGCAGCGTTGATAGGGAGCGGGAGGCACGGAATGAGCAGTTCTTC
TRBV10-3	TRBD1	.	TRBJ1-1	CAIRGTGSLAEAFF	TGTGCCATCAGGGGGACAGGGTCATTGGCTGAAGCTTTCTTT
TRBV9	TRBD2	.	TRBJ2-7	CASSGAGVEQYF	TGTGCCAGCAGCGGAGCGGGAGTCGAGCAGTACTTC
TRBV3-1	TRBD2	many	TRBJ2-1	CASSLGLAGRNEQFF	TGTGCCAGCAGCCTGGGACTAGCGGGTAGGAATGAGCAGTTCTTC
TRBV5-1	TRBD2	.	TRBJ2-1	CASRGLAVFDEQFF	TGCGCCAGCCGGGGACTAGCGGTCTTTGATGAGCAGTTCTTC
TRBV14	.	many	TRBJ2-1	CASTTPGLDNNEQFF	TGTGCCAGCACGACCCCGGGACTGGATAACAATGAGCAGTTCTTC
TRBV12-3/TRBV12-4	TRBD1	few	TRBJ1-3	CASGQGDVNTIYF	TGTGCCAGCGGACAGGGGGACGTGAACACCATATATTTT
TRBV4-2	TRBD1	many	TRBJ2-7	CASSLDPGQVGEQYF	TGTGCCAGCAGCCTGGATCCGGGACAGGTTGGCGAGCAGTACTTC
TRBV12-3/TRBV12-4	.	.	TRBJ2-2	CASHQGRRTNTGELFF	TGTGCCAGCCACCAGGGGAGACGAACGAACACCGGGGAGCTGTTTTTT
TRBV7-6	TRBD2	.	TRBJ2-3	CASSYLPSSGSTDTQYF	TGTGCCAGCAGCTATTTACCATCTAGCGGAAGCACAGATACGCAGTATTTT
TRBV12-3/TRBV12-4	TRBD1	.	TRBJ1-4	CASSGQATNEKLFF	TGTGCCAGCAGTGGACAGGCAACTAATGAAAAACTGTTTTTT
TRBV11-2	.	many	TRBJ1-1	CASSLDGVMNTEAFF	TGTGCCAGCAGCTTGGACGGTGTGATGAACACTGAAGCTTTCTTT
TRBV13	.	.	TRBJ2-1	CASSPWGGGNEQFF	TGTGCCAGCAGTCCTTGGGGTGGGGGCAATGAGCAGTTCTTC
TRBV12-3/TRBV12-4	.	many	TRBJ2-1	CASSFSGNIAPQFF	TGTGCCAGCAGTTTCTCCGGAAATATCGCGCCACAGTTCTTC
TRBV5-6	.	many	TRBJ2-1	CASSLAAGQMGSYNEQFF	TGTGCCAGCAGCTTGGCCGCGGGACAGATGGGCTCCTACAATGAGCAGTTCTTC
TRBV19	TRBD2	many	TRBJ2-3	CASSVTSGSVPDTQYF	TGTGCCAGTAGTGTAACTAGCGGGAGCGTCCCAGATACGCAGTATTTT
TRBV14	.	.	TRBJ2-5	CASSQDPGETQYF	TGTGCCAGCAGCCAAGATCCAGGAGAGACCCAGTACTTC
TRBV3-1	.	many	TRBJ1-1	CASSQDRPGYLNTEAFF	TGTGCCAGCAGCCAAGATCGGCCAGGGTATCTGAACACTGAAGCTTTCTTT
TRBV27	TRBD1	medium-sized	TRBJ2-6	CASSLAGGSGANVLTF	TGTGCCAGCAGTTTAGCAGGGGGCTCTGGGGCCAACGTCCTGACTTTC
TRBV30	.	.	TRBJ2-1	CAWNPTRGGGEQFF	TGTGCCTGGAATCCTACCAGGGGGGGAGGTGAGCAGTTCTTC
TRBV25-1	.	few	TRBJ1-5	CASWGGGIQPQHF	TGTGCCAGCTGGGGAGGAGGGATTCAGCCCCAGCATTTT
TRBV12-3/TRBV12-4	.	many	TRBJ2-3	CASSPLGKDTQYF	TGTGCCAGCTCTCCGTTAGGGAAAGATACGCAGTATTTT
TRBV28	.	many	TRBJ2-3	CASSLFSGSTDTQYF	TGTGCCAGCAGTCTATTTAGCGGTAGCACAGATACGCAGTATTTT
TRBV12-3/TRBV12-4	.	.	TRBJ2-2	CASSFERELAGELFF	TGTGCCAGCAGTTTCGAACGGGAGCTGGCCGGGGAGCTGTTTTTT
TRBV7-9	.	few	TRBJ1-1	CASRLTTEAFF	TGTGCCAGCAGATTAACCACTGAAGCTTTCTTT
TRBV20-1	TRBD1	.	TRBJ2-5	CSARDPQKDRKGETQYF	TGCAGTGCTAGAGATCCGCAGAAGGACAGGAAGGGCGAGACCCAGTACTTC
TRBV6-5	.	.	TRBJ2-1	CASSYTTSGVGEQFF	TGTGCCAGCAGTTACACAACTTCAGGGGTGGGTGAGCAGTTCTTC